This T cell receptor beta chain was recorded in a study of blood T cell repertoires in COVID-19. The CDR3 spans 16 residues. The germline gives CDR1 LNHNV, CDR2 YYDKDF (reference sequence). V lost 0 bases, J lost 4 bases, and 5 bases stayed unmatched. TCRdb's copy holds only in-frame clones and misses some; the assay was immunoSEQ multiplex PCR. The sample includes tens of thousands of clones, about 91% of them seen just once. This clonotype originated in a man in his sixties with acute or convalescent COVID-19. This sequence joins TRBV15 and TRBJ1-3; TRBD1 matches 8 bases. Sequenced input: peripheral blood. Here the CDR3 reads CATSRDPGGGGNTIYF. The CDR3 DNA follows: TGTGCCACCAGCAGAGATCCAGGGGGCGGAGGAAACACCATATATTTT.